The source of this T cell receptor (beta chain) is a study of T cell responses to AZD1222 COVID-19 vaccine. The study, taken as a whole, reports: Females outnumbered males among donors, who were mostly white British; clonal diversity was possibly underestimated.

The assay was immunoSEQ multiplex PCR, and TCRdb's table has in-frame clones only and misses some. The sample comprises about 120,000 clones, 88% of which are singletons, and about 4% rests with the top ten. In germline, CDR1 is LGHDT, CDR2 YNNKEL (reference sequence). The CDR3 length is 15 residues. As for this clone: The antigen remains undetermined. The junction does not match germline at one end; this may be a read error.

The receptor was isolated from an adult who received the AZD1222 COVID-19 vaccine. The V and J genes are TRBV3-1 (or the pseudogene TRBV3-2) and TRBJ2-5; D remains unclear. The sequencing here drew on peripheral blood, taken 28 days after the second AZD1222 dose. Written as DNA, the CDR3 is TGTGCCAGCACCCAAGAGATGGCCCGTAGAGAGACCCAGTACTTC. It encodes CASTQEMARRETQYF.